This TCR beta chain was sequenced for a study of CD8 T cells in Susac syndrome. Overall study: Among sequenced Susac syndrome patients, over 5 had active disease and roughly eight were in remission.

The CDR3 is made up of 16 amino acids. V trimming: 4 bases; J trimming: 5 bases; junction bases outside the gene matches: 11. Germline loops: CDR1 SGHNT, CDR2 YYREEE (reference sequence). Study-wide findings and caveats: Clonal expansion was not observed in the Susac syndrome CD4+ T cell repertoires.

This clonotype has a single count. Its antigen is as yet unknown. Random hexamers were used to reverse transcribe an amount of roughly 0.45 to 1 ug RNA. Multiplex PCR with immunoSEQ amplified the TCR beta CDR3 across 54 Vbeta and 13 Jbeta. TCRdb re-called the immunoSEQ multiplex PCR reads through MiXCR, storing one row per CDR3 protein. The sample records 170,000 or so distinct CDR3 sequences, about 94% being singletons. Sequencing of TCR beta was carried out in blood CD8+ and CD4+ T cells. Sequenced sample: CD4+ T cells from PBMCs. This clonotype originated in a human donor with Susac syndrome. The V gene is TRBV5-4, the J gene TRBJ2-3; 9 bases fit TRBD1. The CDR3 sequence is CASSPDWDRVQDTQYF. The CDR3 region has the DNA TGTGCCAGCAGCCCGGACTGGGACAGGGTGCAAGATACGCAGTATTTT.